Listed here is a single TCR beta chain. The antigen remains undetermined. While unrecorded immune exposures were likely, the donors were nominally healthy when sampled. The PCR ran on 60 Vbeta and 13 Jbeta primers. Sequencing was performed with immunoSEQ multiplex PCR; in TCRdb, only in-frame clones are kept and a portion is missing. The table records some 130,000 clones, roughly 70% of them present only once. This entry is derived from a study of cytomegalovirus exposure and HLA in healthy donors. Study summary: Early released data comprised around 85 million unique TCRs from HLA-typed donors. Study conclusions and caveats: As was reported, the classifier diagnosed cytomegalovirus status with high specificity and sensitivity. Presence/absence analyses took donor sequencing depth as roughly uniform.

What was sequenced was PBMCs. This receptor was identified in a man aged 25-40 years in good health and CMV-seronegative.

The CDR3: CASSLVAGANVLTF. CDR3 nucleotide sequence: TGTGCCAGCAGCTTAGTAGCTGGGGCCAACGTCCTGACTTTC. J is TRBJ2-6 and V is TRBV11-2; no clear D gene. CDR1 and CDR2 from the germline V gene are SGHAT and FQNNGV. The V gene lost 1 base and the J gene lost 2 bases, with 3 bases spanning the gap. This CDR3 spans 14 amino acids.